The present TCR beta chain was sequenced within a study of CXCR3-negative and CXCR3-positive naive CD8 T cells. Across the study: About 140 million TRB reads were obtained overall (about 1.5 +/- 0.3 million per library).

CDR3 length: 14 amino acids. Broader study findings: Between one naive subset and the other, surface CD5 was comparable, and TCR strength was inferred from TRB CDR3 properties. Much lower diversity was found in memory CD8+ cells, while both naive subsets had comparably high diversity. Hydrophobicity was higher for TRB CDR3s found in CXCR3-positive naive cells than in CXCR3-negative naive cells.

The TRB libraries of cDNA were built by UMI-labeled 5' RACE. TCRdb re-called the 5' RACE reads and shows each CDR3 protein once, DNA omitted. The sample's table shows around 63,000 distinct CDR3 sequences. On this clonotype: Antigen unknown.

In triplicate, each CD8+ T cell subset was sorted at under 350,000 cells per replicate. The chain joins TRBV12-3 or TRBV12-4 to TRBJ1-1; the D call of TRBD1 rests on TCRdb alone, since no DNA is present to check it. The sequenced sample consisted of naive CXCR3+ CD8+ T cells from blood. Documented subset: CD45RO-CCR7+CD27+CD95- naive CD8+ T cells expressing CXCR3 (TNR3+). The clonotype originates from a human donor in good health. Some clones in this sample may be carry-over from other donors' samples. The CDR3: CASSHDRVNTEAFF.